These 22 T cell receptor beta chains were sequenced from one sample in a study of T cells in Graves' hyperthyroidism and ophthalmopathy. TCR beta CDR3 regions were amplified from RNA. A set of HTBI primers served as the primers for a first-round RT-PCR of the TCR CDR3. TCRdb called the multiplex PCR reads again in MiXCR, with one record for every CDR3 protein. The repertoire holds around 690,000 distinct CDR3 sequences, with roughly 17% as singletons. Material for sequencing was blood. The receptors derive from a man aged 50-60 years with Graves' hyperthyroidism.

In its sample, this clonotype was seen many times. The CDR3, as DNA: TGTGCCTGGAGTGTACGCAGGGGGGGCTTTTACGAGCAGTACTTC. Translated, it gives CAWSVRRGGFYEQYF. The chain recombines TRBV30 with TRBJ2-7; either TRBD1 or TRBD2 may fit D (7 bases each). There are 15 residues in the CDR3. Germline V lookup: CDR1 GTSNPN, CDR2 SVGIG (reference sequence). V shed 0 bases and J shed 4 bases, with 16 bases lying between them.

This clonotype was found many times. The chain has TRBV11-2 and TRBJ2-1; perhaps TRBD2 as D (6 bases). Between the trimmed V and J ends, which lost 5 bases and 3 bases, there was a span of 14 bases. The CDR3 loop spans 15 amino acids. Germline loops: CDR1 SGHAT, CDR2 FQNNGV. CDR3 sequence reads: CASSRVLAFYNEQFF. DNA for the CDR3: TGTGCCAGCAGCCGCGTACTAGCTTTCTACAATGAGCAGTTCTTC. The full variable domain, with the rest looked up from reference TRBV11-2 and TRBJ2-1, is EAGVAQSPRYKIIEKRQSVAFWCNPISGHATLYWYQQILGQGPKLLIQFQNNGVVDDSQLPKDRFSAERLKGVDSTLKIQPAKLEDSAVYLCASSRVLAFYNEQFFGPGTRLTVL.

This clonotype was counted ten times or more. CDR3 nucleotides: TGCAGCGTTGTGAAGGGAAGCTCCTACGAGCAGTACTTC. Amino acid sequence: CSVVKGSSYEQYF. The chain employs TRBV29-1 and TRBJ2-7; no clear D gene. This CDR3 contains 13 residues. CDR1 and CDR2 from the germline V gene are SQVTM and ANQGSEA. V lost 4 bases, J lost 0 bases, and 10 bases lay in between.

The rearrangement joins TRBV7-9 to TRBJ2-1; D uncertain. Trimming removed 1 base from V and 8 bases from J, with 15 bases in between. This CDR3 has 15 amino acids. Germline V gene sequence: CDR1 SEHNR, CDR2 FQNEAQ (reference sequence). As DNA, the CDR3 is TGTGCCAGCAGCTTAGGGTCTGGTAGTTCACATGAGCAGTTCTTC. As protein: CASSLGSGSSHEQFF. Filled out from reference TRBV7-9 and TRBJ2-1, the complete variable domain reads DTGVSQNPRHKITKRGQNVTFRCDPISEHNRLYWYRQTLGQGPEFLTYFQNEAQLEKSRLLSDRFSAERPKGSFSTLEIQRTEQGDSAMYLCASSLGSGSSHEQFFGPGTRLTVL.

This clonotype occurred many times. DNA for the CDR3: TGTGCCAGCAATACAGGGGAAGGCAATCAGCCCCAGCATTTT. It translates to CASNTGEGNQPQHF. This chain connects TRBV2 to TRBJ1-5, with 7 bases fitting TRBD1. The germline gives CDR1 SNHLY, CDR2 FYNNEI. The CDR3 contains 14 residues. With 7 bases clipped from V and 2 bases from J, the junction kept 5 bases outside the gene matches. Full variable domain (missing parts from reference TRBV2 and TRBJ1-5): EPEVTQTPSHQVTQMGQEVILRCVPISNHLYFYWYRQILGQKVEFLVSFYNNEISEKSEIFDDQFSVERPDGSNFTLKIRSTKLEDSAMYFCASNTGEGNQPQHFGDGTRLSIL.

In DNA form, the CDR3 reads TGTGCCACCAGCAGAGGAAACCCAAACACTGAAGCTTTCTTT. Amino acids: CATSRGNPNTEAFF. The chain links TRBV15 to TRBJ1-1; D is unclear. V was shortened by 1 base and J by 2 bases, with 8 bases between the two germline ends. The CDR3 is made up of 14 amino acids. Per germline, CDR1 LNHNV and CDR2 YYDKDF (reference sequence).

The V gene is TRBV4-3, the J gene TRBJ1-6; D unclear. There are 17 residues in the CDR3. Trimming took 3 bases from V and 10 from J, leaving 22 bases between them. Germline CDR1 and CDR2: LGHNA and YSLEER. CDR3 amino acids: CASSQDLGEFVESPLHF. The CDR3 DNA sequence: TGCGCCAGCAGCCAGGATCTTGGAGAGTTTGTAGAGTCACCCCTCCACTTT.

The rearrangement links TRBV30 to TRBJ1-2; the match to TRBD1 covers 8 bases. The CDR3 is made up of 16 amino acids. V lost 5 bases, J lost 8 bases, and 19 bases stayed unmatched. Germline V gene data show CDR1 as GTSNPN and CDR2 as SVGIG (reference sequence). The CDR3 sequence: CAWAGQGGPLIQGYTF. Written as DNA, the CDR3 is TGTGCCTGGGCAGGACAGGGAGGACCTCTTATCCAAGGCTACACCTTC.

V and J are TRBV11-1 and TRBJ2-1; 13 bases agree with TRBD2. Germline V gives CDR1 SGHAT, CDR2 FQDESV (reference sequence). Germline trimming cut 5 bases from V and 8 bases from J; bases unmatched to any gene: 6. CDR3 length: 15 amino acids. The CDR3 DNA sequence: TGTGCCAGCAGCCGGACTAGCGGGAGAGAGGATGAGCAGTTCTTC. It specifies CASSRTSGREDEQFF.

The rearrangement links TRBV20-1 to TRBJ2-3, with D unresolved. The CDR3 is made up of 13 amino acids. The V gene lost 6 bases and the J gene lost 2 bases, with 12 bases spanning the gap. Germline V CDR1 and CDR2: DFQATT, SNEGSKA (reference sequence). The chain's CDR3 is CSAYSKATDTQYF. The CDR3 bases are TGCAGTGCCTATTCGAAGGCCACAGATACGCAGTATTTT.

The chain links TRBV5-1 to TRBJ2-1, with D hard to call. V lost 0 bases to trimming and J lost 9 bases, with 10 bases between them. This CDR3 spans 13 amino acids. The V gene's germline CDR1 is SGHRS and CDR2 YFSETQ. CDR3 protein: CASSLAGMVEQFF. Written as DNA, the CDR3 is TGCGCCAGCAGCTTGGCTGGGATGGTTGAGCAGTTCTTC. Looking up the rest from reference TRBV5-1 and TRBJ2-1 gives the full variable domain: KAGVTQTPRYLIKTRGQQVTLSCSPISGHRSVSWYQQTPGQGLQFLFEYFSETQRNKGNFPGRFSGRQFSNSRSEMNVSTLELGDSALYLCASSLAGMVEQFFGPGTRLTVL.

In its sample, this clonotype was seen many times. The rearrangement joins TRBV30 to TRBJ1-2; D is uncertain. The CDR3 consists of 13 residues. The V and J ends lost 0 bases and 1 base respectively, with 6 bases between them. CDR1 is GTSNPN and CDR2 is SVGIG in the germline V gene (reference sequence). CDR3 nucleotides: TGTGCCTGGAGTGTAGCAGTTAACTATGGCTACACCTTC. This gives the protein CAWSVAVNYGYTF.

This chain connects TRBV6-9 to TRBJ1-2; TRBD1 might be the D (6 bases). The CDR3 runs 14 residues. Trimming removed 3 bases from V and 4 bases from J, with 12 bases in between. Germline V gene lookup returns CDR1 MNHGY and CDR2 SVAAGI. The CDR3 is CASSYADSFYGYTF. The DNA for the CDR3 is TGTGCCAGCAGTTACGCGGACAGCTTCTATGGCTACACCTTC.

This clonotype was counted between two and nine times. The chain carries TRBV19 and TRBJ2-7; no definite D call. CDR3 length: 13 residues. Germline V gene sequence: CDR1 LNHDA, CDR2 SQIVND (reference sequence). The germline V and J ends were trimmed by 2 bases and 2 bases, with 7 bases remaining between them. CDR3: CASSITHAYEQYF. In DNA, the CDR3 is TGTGCCAGTAGTATAACTCATGCCTACGAGCAGTACTTC.

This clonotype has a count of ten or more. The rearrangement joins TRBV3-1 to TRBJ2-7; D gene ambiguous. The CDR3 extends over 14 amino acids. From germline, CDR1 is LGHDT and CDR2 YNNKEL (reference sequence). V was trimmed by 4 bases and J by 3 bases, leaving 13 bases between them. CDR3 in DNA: TGTGCCAGCAGCCCTCCGAAGGCAGTCTACGAGCAGTACTTC. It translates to CASSPPKAVYEQYF.

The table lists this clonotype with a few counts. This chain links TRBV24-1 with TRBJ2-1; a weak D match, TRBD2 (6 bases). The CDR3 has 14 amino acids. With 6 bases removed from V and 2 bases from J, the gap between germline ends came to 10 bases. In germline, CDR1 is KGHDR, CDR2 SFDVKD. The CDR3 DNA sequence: TGTGCCACCAGTCGCGGGAATGCCTACAATGAGCAGTTCTTC. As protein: CATSRGNAYNEQFF.

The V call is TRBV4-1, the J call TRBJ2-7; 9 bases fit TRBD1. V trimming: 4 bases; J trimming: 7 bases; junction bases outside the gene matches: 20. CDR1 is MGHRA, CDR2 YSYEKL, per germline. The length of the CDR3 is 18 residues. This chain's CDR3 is CASSRLMSPGQGVGEQYF. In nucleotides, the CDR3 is TGCGCCAGCAGCCGCCTAATGTCCCCGGGACAGGGAGTAGGGGAGCAGTACTTC.

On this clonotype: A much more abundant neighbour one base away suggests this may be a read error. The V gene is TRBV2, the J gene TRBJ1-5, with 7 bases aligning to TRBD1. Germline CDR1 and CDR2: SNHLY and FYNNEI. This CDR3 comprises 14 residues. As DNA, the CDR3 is TGTGCCAGCAGTGGACAGGGTAGCAATCGGCCCCAGCATTTT. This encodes CASSGQGSNRPQHF.

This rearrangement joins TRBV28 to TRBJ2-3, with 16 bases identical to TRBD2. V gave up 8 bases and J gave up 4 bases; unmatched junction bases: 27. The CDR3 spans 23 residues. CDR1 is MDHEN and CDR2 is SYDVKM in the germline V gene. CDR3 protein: CASRNTRGWSGTSGRAFPDTQYF. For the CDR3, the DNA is TGTGCCAGCCGAAACACGCGGGGGTGGTCGGGGACTAGCGGGAGGGCCTTCCCAGATACGCAGTATTTT.

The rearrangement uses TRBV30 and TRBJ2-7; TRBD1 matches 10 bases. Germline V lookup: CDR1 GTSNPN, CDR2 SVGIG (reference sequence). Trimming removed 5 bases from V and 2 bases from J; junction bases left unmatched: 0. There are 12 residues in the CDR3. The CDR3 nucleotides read TGTGCCTGGGGACAGGGGGCCTACGAGCAGTACTTC. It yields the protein CAWGQGAYEQYF.

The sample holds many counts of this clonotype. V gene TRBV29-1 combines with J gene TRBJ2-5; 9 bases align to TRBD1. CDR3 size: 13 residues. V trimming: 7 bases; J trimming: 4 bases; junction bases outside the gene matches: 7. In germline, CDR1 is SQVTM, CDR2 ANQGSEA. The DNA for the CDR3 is TGCAGCGCCCAGGACAGGGGTGGAGAGACCCAGTACTTC. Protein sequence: CSAQDRGGETQYF.

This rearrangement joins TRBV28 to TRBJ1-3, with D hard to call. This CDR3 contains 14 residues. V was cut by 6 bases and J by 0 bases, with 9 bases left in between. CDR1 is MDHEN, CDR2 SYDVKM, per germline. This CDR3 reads CASSHPDSGNTIYF. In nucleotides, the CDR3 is TGTGCCAGCAGCCACCCTGACTCTGGAAACACCATATATTTT. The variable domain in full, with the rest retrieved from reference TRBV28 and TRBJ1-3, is DVKVTQSSRYLVKRTGEKVFLECVQDMDHENMFWYRQDPGLGLRLIYFSYDVKMKEKGDIPEGYSVSREKKERFSLILESASTNQTSMYLCASSHPDSGNTIYFGEGSWLTVV.